One sample yielded the 5 T cell receptor beta chains listed below, sequenced in a study of blood T cell repertoires in COVID-19. The repertoire was sequenced with immunoSEQ multiplex PCR; TCRdb's copy has only in-frame clones and lacks some. The repertoire holds roughly 100,000 clones, approximately 78% seen once, with 15% to 17% in the top ten. Input material: peripheral blood. The receptors here all came from a woman over 75 with acute or convalescent COVID-19.

V and J are TRBV28 and TRBJ1-1; D gene ambiguous. The germline V gene encodes CDR1 MDHEN and CDR2 SYDVKM. CDR3 size: 16 residues. Trimming removed 6 bases at V and 4 bases at J, with 21 bases between. This CDR3 reads CASSPPPGSEGTEAFF. The CDR3 nucleotides are TGTGCCAGCAGCCCCCCGCCGGGGTCGGAGGGCACTGAAGCTTTCTTT.

The chain carries TRBV2 and TRBJ1-6, with TRBD1 identical over 8 bases. Trimming took 4 bases from V and 8 from J; bases not matched to a gene: 4. Germline V gene sequence: CDR1 SNHLY, CDR2 FYNNEI. The CDR3 loop spans 14 amino acids. CDR3 amino acids: CASSGQGTDSPLHF. DNA of the CDR3: TGTGCCAGCAGTGGACAGGGGACGGATTCACCCCTCCACTTT.

The chain recombines TRBV6-5 with TRBJ2-2; tentatively, D is TRBD2 (5 bases). Per germline, CDR1 MNHEY and CDR2 SVGAGI. Trimming stripped 1 base from V and 5 bases from J, with 14 bases between. The CDR3 loop spans 16 amino acids. CDR3 nucleotides: TGTGCCAGCAGTTACTGGGGAGTAGGTAGTACCGGGGAGCTGTTTTTT. Its translation: CASSYWGVGSTGELFF.

This chain links TRBV30 with TRBJ1-5; D is undetermined. V was shortened by 3 bases and J by 4 bases, with 10 bases between the two germline ends. CDR3 length: 13 residues. Germline CDR1 reads GTSNPN; CDR2 reads SVGIG (reference sequence). The CDR3 bases are TGTGCCTGGAGGAGGGATGGAAATCAGCCCCAGCATTTT. It is translated as CAWRRDGNQPQHF.

The chain has TRBV5-1 and TRBJ2-5, with 8 bases matching TRBD2. The CDR3 covers 15 residues. Germline-derived CDR1 and CDR2 are SGHRS and YFSETQ. The V segment lost 0 bases and the J segment 1 base; nucleotides outside the gene matches: 2. CDR3 loop: CASSLGRGGQETQYF. CDR3 nucleotide sequence: TGCGCCAGCAGCTTGGGCCGGGGGGGCCAAGAGACCCAGTACTTC.